Given below is one TCR beta chain in context. The sample comes from a study of blood T cell repertoires in COVID-19. Study overall: T cells, B-cell-depleted T cells, or PBMCs supplied cDNA or gDNA.

Trimming took off 1 base at V and 4 bases at J, with 19 bases between the two ends. There are 17 residues in the CDR3. Germline-derived CDR1 and CDR2 are LNHDA and SQIVND (reference sequence). As processed by the authors: Amplification of reference gene primers provided the estimated nucleated cell counts. Produced via immunoSEQ multiplex PCR; TCRdb's table is partial and in-frame only. Clone size and the V and J calls come from that table; the DNA yielded D and trimming. The data hold about 150,000 clones, with more than 85% observed a single time. This sequence originates from a woman aged 65 to 85 with acute or convalescent COVID-19. Sequencing used peripheral blood. V is TRBV19 and J is TRBJ1-2; no clear D gene. The chain's CDR3 is CASSIGDGMAGGYGYTF. The CDR3 coding sequence is TGTGCCAGTAGTATAGGAGACGGGATGGCTGGCGGCTATGGCTACACCTTC.